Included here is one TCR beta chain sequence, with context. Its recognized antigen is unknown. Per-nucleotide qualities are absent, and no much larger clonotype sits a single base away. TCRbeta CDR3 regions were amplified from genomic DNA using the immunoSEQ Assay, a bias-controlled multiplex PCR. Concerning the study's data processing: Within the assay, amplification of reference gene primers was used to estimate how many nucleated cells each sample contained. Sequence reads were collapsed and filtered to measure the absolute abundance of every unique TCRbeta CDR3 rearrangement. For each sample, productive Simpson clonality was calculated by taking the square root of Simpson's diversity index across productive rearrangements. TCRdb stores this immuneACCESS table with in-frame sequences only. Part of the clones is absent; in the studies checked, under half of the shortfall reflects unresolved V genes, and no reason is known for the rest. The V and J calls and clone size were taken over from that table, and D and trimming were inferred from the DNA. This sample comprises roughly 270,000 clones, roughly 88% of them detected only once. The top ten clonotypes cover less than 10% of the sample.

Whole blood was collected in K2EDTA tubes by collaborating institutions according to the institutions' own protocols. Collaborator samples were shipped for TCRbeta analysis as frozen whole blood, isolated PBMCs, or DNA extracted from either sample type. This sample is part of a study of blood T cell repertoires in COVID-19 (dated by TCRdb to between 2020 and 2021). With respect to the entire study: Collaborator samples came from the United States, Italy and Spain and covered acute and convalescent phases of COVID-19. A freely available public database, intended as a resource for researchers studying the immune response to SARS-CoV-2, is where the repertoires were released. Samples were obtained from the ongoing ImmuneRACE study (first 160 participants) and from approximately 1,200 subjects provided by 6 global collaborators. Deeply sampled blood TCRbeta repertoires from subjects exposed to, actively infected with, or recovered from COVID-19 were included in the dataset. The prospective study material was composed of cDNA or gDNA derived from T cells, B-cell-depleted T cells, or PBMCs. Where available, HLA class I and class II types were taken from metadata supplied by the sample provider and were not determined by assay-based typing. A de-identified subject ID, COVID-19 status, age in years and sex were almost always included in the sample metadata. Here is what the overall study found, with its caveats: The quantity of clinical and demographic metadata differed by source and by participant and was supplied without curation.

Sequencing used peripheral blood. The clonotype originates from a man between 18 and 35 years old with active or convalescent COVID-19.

The nucleotides are TGCGCCAGCAGCCAAGAATCCAGGGTGGGTGCCGGGGAGCTGTTTTTT. Translated, it reads CASSQESRVGAGELFF. The sequence links TRBV4-1 to TRBJ2-2, with a tentative D gene TRBD1 over 5 matching bases. The germline V gene gives CDR1 as MGHRA and CDR2 as YSYEKL. Spanning cysteine to phenylalanine, the CDR3 consists of 16 amino acids. This entry keeps only the CDR3 DNA: 48 bases, framed from base 1. The junction carries 14 bases between V and J, which are trimmed by 0 bases and 6 bases respectively.